These 14 T cell receptor beta chains share one sample of origin, sequenced in a study of T-cell memory formation after mild COVID-19. TCRdb recomputed calls from the 5' RACE reads with MiXCR, one row per CDR3 protein. The profile shows approximately 450,000 distinct CDR3 sequences, about 20% of them singletons. The sequencing sample was made of PBMCs or a T cell subset sorted from them (not recorded which). Receptors were obtained from an adult woman who had mild COVID-19 (a few samples of this study predate the infection). Cell type and time point are not known.

This clonotype was picked up a small number of times. This chain connects TRBV20-1 to TRBJ2-7; 9 bases fit TRBD1. The CDR3 runs 14 residues. The V gene end was trimmed by 6 bases and the J gene end by 5 bases; junction bases not matched to a gene: 11. The germline gives CDR1 DFQATT, CDR2 SNEGSKA (reference sequence). The CDR3 DNA reads TGCAGTGCCTCTGCCGGGACAGGGTGGGACGAGCAGTACTTC. The encoded protein is CSASAGTGWDEQYF.

CDR3 sequence: CAISRRQETDTQYF. Here the CDR3 DNA reads TGTGCCATCAGCCGTCGCCAGGAGACAGATACGCAGTATTTT. This chain connects TRBV10-3 to TRBJ2-3, with unresolved D. Trimming cost V 6 bases and J 3 bases, with 13 bases left between them. The CDR3 spans 14 residues. Looked up from germline, CDR1 is ENHRY and CDR2 is SYGVKD.

In this sample, this clonotype turned up a few times. V gene TRBV18 combines with J gene TRBJ2-7; D might be TRBD1 or TRBD2, each matching 6 bases. There are 14 residues in the CDR3. Germline V gene data show CDR1 as KGHSH and CDR2 as LQKENI. V gave up 3 bases and J gave up 3 bases, with 12 bases separating them. CDR3 sequence (DNA): TGTGCCAGCTCACCGGGGGGCGGGTACTACGAGCAGTACTTC. It is translated as CASSPGGGYYEQYF.

CDR3 in DNA: TGTGCCAGTAGTCCTCGCCAGGGTTGGGGTCAGCCCCAGCATTTT. Translation: CASSPRQGWGQPQHF. V and J are TRBV19 and TRBJ1-5; D is perhaps TRBD1 (5 bases). The CDR3 runs 15 residues. Germline CDR1 LNHDA, CDR2 SQIVND (reference sequence). Trimming took 5 bases from V and 6 from J, leaving 17 bases between them.

CDR3 DNA sequence: TGTGCCATCAGTGAGTACCAGGGGCCCCAGCATTTT. Amino acid sequence: CAISEYQGPQHF. V and J are TRBV10-3 and TRBJ1-5, with TRBD1 as a possible D gene (5 bases). Trimming took off 1 base at V and 9 bases at J, with 7 bases between the two ends. CDR3 length equals 12 residues. Germline CDR1 and CDR2: ENHRY and SYGVKD.

CDR3 nucleotides: TGTGCCACCAGTAGGGGAAATGGCATTCAGTACTTC. Protein product: CATSRGNGIQYF. This chain joins TRBV24-1 and TRBJ2-4, with a tentative D call TRBD1 (5 bases). V was trimmed by 6 bases and J by 9 bases, leaving 11 bases between them. This CDR3 contains 12 residues. Germline lookup yields CDR1 KGHDR and CDR2 SFDVKD.

The chain links TRBV12-3 or TRBV12-4 to TRBJ2-7; 9 bases match TRBD1. V shed 2 bases and J 0 bases; nucleotides not matched to a gene: 5. CDR3 size: 16 residues. For the CDR3, the DNA is TGTGCCAGCAGTTTAACCGGGACAGGGTACTCCTACGAGCAGTACTTC. Its protein is CASSLTGTGYSYEQYF.

The rearrangement joins TRBV6-5 to TRBJ2-6, with 8 bases matching TRBD2. V was pared by 7 bases and J by 0 bases, with 8 bases of the junction left unmatched. The CDR3 totals 17 residues. The germline CDR1 and CDR2 sequences are MNHEY and SVGAGI. In DNA form, the CDR3 reads TGTGCCAGCACCCGGGGGGGGAGCCTCTCTGGGGCCAACGTCCTGACTTTC. Its protein product is CASTRGGSLSGANVLTF.

This clonotype came up many times. The genes are TRBV4-1 and TRBJ1-6; the match to TRBD1 covers 8 bases. Germline loops: CDR1 MGHRA, CDR2 YSYEKL. The CDR3 is made up of 16 amino acids. V shed 4 bases, J shed 4 bases, and the junction held 6 bases outside the gene matches. CDR3 coding DNA: TGCGCCAGCAGCCTTCCAGGGGGCGATTATAATTCACCCCTCCACTTT. Its protein product is CASSLPGGDYNSPLHF.

For the CDR3, the DNA is TGTGCCAGCAGCCTCACCGACAGTACCTACGAGCAGTACTTC. It specifies CASSLTDSTYEQYF. The chain combines TRBV7-6 with TRBJ2-7; possibly TRBD1 for D (5 bases). The CDR3 contains 14 residues. The germline CDR1 and CDR2 sequences are SGHVS and FNYEAQ. V lost 5 bases and J 2 bases, leaving 13 bases between the germline ends.

Details on this clonotype: The CDR3 does not close with the conserved phenylalanine or tryptophan, likely indicating a read error. The V and J genes are TRBV5-4 and TRBJ1-1; D call uncertain. The CDR3 spans 13 residues. V gave up 5 bases and J gave up 2 bases, with 10 bases separating them. Germline CDR1 SGHNT, CDR2 YYREEE (reference sequence). This CDR3 reads CASSPTANTEAFS. In DNA form, the CDR3 reads TGTGCCAGCAGTCCCACAGCCAACACTGAAGCTTTCTCT.

This rearrangement joins TRBV18 to TRBJ1-1; 8 nucleotides match TRBD1. The V gene end was trimmed by 4 bases and the J gene end by 2 bases; junction bases not matched to a gene: 9. CDR1 KGHSH and CDR2 LQKENI come from the germline V gene. CDR3 length: 16 residues. CDR3 nucleotides: TGTGCCAGCTCACTATTTGGGACAGGATCCAACACTGAAGCTTTCTTT. It specifies CASSLFGTGSNTEAFF. The complete variable domain, with remaining parts taken from reference TRBV18 and TRBJ1-1, reads NAGVMQNPRHLVRRRGQEARLRCSPMKGHSHVYWYRQLPEEGLKFMVYLQKENIIDESGMPKERFSAEFPKEGPSILRIQQVVRGDSAAYFCASSLFGTGSNTEAFFGQGTRLTVV.

The chain recombines TRBV29-1 with TRBJ2-2; no clear D. The CDR3 length is 12 residues. V lost 5 bases and J 1 base, leaving 5 bases between the germline ends. Germline CDR1 SQVTM, CDR2 ANQGSEA. Written as DNA, the CDR3 is TGCAGCGTTTACTGGAACACCGGGGAGCTGTTTTTT. It yields the protein CSVYWNTGELFF.

V and J are TRBV20-1 and TRBJ1-1; 9 nucleotides match TRBD1. There are 13 residues in the CDR3. Germline values: CDR1 DFQATT, CDR2 SNEGSKA (reference sequence). V gave up 7 bases and J gave up 5 bases; unmatched junction bases: 8. For the CDR3, the DNA is TGCAGTGGGAGGACAGGGGCGGGAACTGAAGCTTTCTTT. Translation gives CSGRTGAGTEAFF.